This note documents a single T cell receptor (beta chain) sequence. The Seattle site enrolled patients during active infection and followed them longitudinally. This sample was taken from a study of blood T cell repertoires in COVID-19. Study background: COVID-19 samples from acute and convalescent phases originated in the United States, Italy and Spain. Nucleic acid was either cDNA or gDNA, and it came from T cells, B-cell-depleted T cells, or PBMCs.

In the original analysis: Nucleated cell counts were estimated from reference gene primer amplification. Here immunoSEQ multiplex PCR was the method, and the copy in TCRdb shows in-frame clones only, minus some. Clone size and V and J calls were adopted from that table, with D and trimming inferred from the DNA. The data show roughly 200,000 clones, roughly 81% seen once. The germline V gene encodes CDR1 SGHRS and CDR2 YFSETQ. This CDR3 comprises 14 residues. V lost 4 bases, J lost 3 bases, and 13 bases lay in between. Sequenced material: peripheral blood. The receptor was derived from a woman older than 75 with COVID-19, enrolled during active disease. The V gene is TRBV5-1, the J gene TRBJ2-5, with D possibly matching TRBD2 (5 bases). As DNA, the CDR3 is TGCGCCAGCAGCCGCAATACCGGGGAAGAGACCCAGTACTTC. Translated, it gives CASSRNTGEETQYF. Full variable domain (remainder filled in from reference TRBV5-1 and TRBJ2-5): KAGVTQTPRYLIKTRGQQVTLSCSPISGHRSVSWYQQTPGQGLQFLFEYFSETQRNKGNFPGRFSGRQFSNSRSEMNVSTLELGDSALYLCASSRNTGEETQYFGPGTRLLVL.